This T cell receptor beta chain came from a study of blood T cell repertoires in COVID-19. V was cut by 4 bases and J by 6 bases, with 15 bases left in between. CDR1 is SNHLY, CDR2 FYNNEI, per germline. The CDR3 totals 14 residues. This clone is a singleton in its sample. Sequenced by immunoSEQ multiplex PCR; TCRdb stores in-frame clones only, minus some. The profile shows some 150,000 clones, about 80% of them singletons. This chain uses TRBV2 with TRBJ1-1; weak D call: TRBD1 (6 bases). Input material: peripheral blood. The receptor's source is a human donor in a cohort sampled during active COVID-19. The chain's CDR3 is CASSAGTTPPEAFF. The CDR3 coding sequence is TGTGCCAGCAGTGCGGGGACAACCCCTCCTGAAGCTTTCTTT.